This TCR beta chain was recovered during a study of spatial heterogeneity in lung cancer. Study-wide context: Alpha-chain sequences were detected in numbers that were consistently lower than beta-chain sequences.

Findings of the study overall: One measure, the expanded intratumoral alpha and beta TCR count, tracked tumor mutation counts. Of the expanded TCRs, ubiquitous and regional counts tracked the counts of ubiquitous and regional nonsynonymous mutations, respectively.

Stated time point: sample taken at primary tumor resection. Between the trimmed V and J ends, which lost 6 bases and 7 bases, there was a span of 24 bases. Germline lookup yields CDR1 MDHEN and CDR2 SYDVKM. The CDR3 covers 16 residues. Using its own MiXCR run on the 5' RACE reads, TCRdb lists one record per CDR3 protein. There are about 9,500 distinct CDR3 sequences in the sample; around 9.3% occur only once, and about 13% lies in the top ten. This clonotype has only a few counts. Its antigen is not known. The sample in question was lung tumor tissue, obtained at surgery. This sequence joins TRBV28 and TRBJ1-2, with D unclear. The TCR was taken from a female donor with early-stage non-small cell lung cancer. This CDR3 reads CASSILNLTRWAGYTF. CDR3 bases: TGTGCCAGCAGCATACTGAACCTAACCCGGTGGGCTGGCTACACCTTC.